Following are 25 T cell receptor beta chains from one sample sequenced in a study of T cells in tuberculosis. TCRdb's table, derived via immunoSEQ multiplex PCR, lists solely in-frame clones and lacks some. The data hold tens of thousands of clones, with about 92% observed a single time. Sequenced: PBMCs. The receptors stem from a donor aged 5-35 years with latent tuberculosis or without tuberculosis infection. Some clones in this sample may be carry-over from other donors' samples.

This clone came up a few times. V gene TRBV4-1 combines with J gene TRBJ1-5; D not certain. The length of the CDR3 is 19 residues. The V gene lost 2 bases and the J gene lost 0 bases, with 20 bases spanning the gap. Germline CDR1 is MGHRA and CDR2 is YSYEKL. CDR3 in amino acids: CASSQRESGWPGSNQPQHF. CDR3 in DNA: TGCGCCAGCAGCCAACGGGAATCGGGGTGGCCCGGTAGCAATCAGCCCCAGCATTTT.

In its sample, this clone was seen once. The chain uses TRBV30 and TRBJ2-7; 7 nucleotides line up with TRBD1. The CDR3 totals 13 residues. The germline V gene has CDR1 GTSNPN and CDR2 SVGIG (reference sequence). V was clipped by 4 bases and J by 5 bases; unmatched bases: 8. CDR3 in amino acids: CAWTLGQRDEQYF. In DNA, the CDR3 is TGTGCCTGGACCCTGGGACAGAGGGACGAGCAGTACTTC.

This chain joins TRBV25-1 and TRBJ2-3; TRBD1 might be the D (6 bases). The CDR3 is 14 amino acids. Germline V gives CDR1 MGHDK, CDR2 SYGVNS. V dropped 8 bases and J dropped 2 bases, with 14 bases sitting between them. The CDR3 loop is CASSSGTLTDTQYF. The CDR3 DNA follows: TGTGCCAGCTCTTCCGGGACACTCACAGATACGCAGTATTTT.

This chain uses TRBV14 with TRBJ1-1; 7 bases fit TRBD1. V lost 1 base and J lost 0; bases outside the gene matches: 2. The CDR3 contains 15 residues. CDR1 and CDR2 from the germline V gene are SGHDN and FVKESK. The CDR3, as DNA: TGTGCCAGCAGCCAAGTGACAGGGATGAACACTGAAGCTTTCTTT. Translated, it gives CASSQVTGMNTEAFF. The full variable domain, rest sourced from reference TRBV14 and TRBJ1-1, is EAGVTQFPSHSVIEKGQTVTLRCDPISGHDNLYWYRRVMGKEIKFLLHFVKESKQDESGMPNNRFLAERTGGTYSTLKVQPAELEDSGVYFCASSQVTGMNTEAFFGQGTRLTVV.

The V call is TRBV7-3, the J call TRBJ2-5; maybe TRBD1 (6 bases). The CDR3 runs 13 residues. Germline V gene sequence: CDR1 SGHTA, CDR2 FQGTGA. The ends were cut back, 3 bases at V and 3 bases at J, with 8 bases in the middle. The CDR3 protein is CASSFGQKETQYF. The CDR3 region has the DNA TGTGCCAGCAGCTTCGGACAGAAAGAGACCCAGTACTTC.

Only a few counts were recorded for this clone. This sequence joins TRBV5-6 and TRBJ1-6; D is ambiguous. This CDR3 region has 15 residues. Germline CDR1 reads SGHDT; CDR2 reads YYEEEE. Trimming removed 6 bases at V and 0 bases at J, with 10 bases between. The CDR3 spells CASIPGGSYNSPLHF. CDR3 sequence (DNA): TGTGCCAGCATCCCGGGAGGCTCCTATAATTCACCCCTCCACTTT.

This rearrangement joins TRBV9 to TRBJ2-2; 7 bases line up with TRBD1. CDR1 and CDR2 (germline): SGDLS, YYNGEE. There are 15 residues in the CDR3. V shed 0 bases, J shed 4 bases, and the junction held 3 bases outside the gene matches. For the CDR3, the DNA is TGTGCCAGCAGCGTAGAGGGACAGACCACCGGGGAGCTGTTTTTT. Amino acid sequence: CASSVEGQTTGELFF. Drawing the rest from reference TRBV9 and TRBJ2-2, the complete variable domain is DSGVTQTPKHLITATGQRVTLRCSPRSGDLSVYWYQQSLDQGLQFLIQYYNGEERAKGNILERFSAQQFPDLHSELNLSSLELGDSALYFCASSVEGQTTGELFFGEGSRLTVL.

CDR3 residues: CASSLVVGGEAFF. CDR3 DNA: TGTGCCAGCAGCTTAGTGGTGGGGGGTGAAGCTTTCTTT. The rearrangement uses TRBV7-9 and TRBJ1-1; possibly TRBD1 for D (5 bases). Trimming stripped 1 base from V and 7 bases from J, with 10 bases between. This CDR3 has 13 amino acids. Germline CDR1 is SEHNR and CDR2 is FQNEAQ (reference sequence).

This chain joins TRBV4-1 and TRBJ1-2; 8 nucleotides align to TRBD1. Germline V lookup: CDR1 MGHRA, CDR2 YSYEKL. The CDR3 runs to 19 residues. Trimming took 0 bases from V and 0 from J; bases not matched to a gene: 12. The CDR3 sequence: CASSQEGDRRRVTNYGYTF. In DNA, the CDR3 is TGCGCCAGCAGCCAAGAGGGGGACAGGAGAAGAGTTACTAACTATGGCTACACCTTC.

V usage is TRBV6-4 and J usage is TRBJ2-3, with TRBD2 matching 10 bases. The CDR3 has 15 amino acids. Germline V gene lookup returns CDR1 MRHNA and CDR2 SNTAGT. Trimming cost V 3 bases and J 5 bases; bases outside gene matches: 5. This CDR3 reads CASSEVAGGGDTQYF. The CDR3 region has the DNA TGTGCCAGCAGTGAAGTAGCGGGGGGTGGAGATACGCAGTATTTT.

The chain is built from TRBV6-6 and TRBJ1-1; possibly TRBD1 for D (6 bases). V gave up 3 bases and J gave up 1 base, with 12 bases separating them. The CDR3 runs to 15 residues. Germline V gene data show CDR1 as MNHNY and CDR2 as SVGAGI (reference sequence). The CDR3 coding sequence is TGTGCCAGCAGTTATAGGGGGAATGGGAACACTGAAGCTTTCTTT. Its translation: CASSYRGNGNTEAFF.

The V call is TRBV9, the J call TRBJ1-4; perhaps TRBD1 as D (5 bases). The germline gives CDR1 SGDLS, CDR2 YYNGEE. CDR3 size: 17 residues. Trimming removed 4 bases at V and 1 base at J, with 17 bases between. This chain's CDR3 is CASSPGLWGVTNEKLFF. The CDR3 bases are TGTGCCAGCAGCCCCGGTCTGTGGGGGGTAACTAATGAAAAACTGTTTTTT.

This clone was seen only once. This chain connects TRBV6-1 to TRBJ2-7; 11 nucleotides line up with TRBD1. Looked up from germline, CDR1 is MNHNS and CDR2 is SASEGT. CDR3 size: 16 residues. With V trimmed by 2 bases and J by 7 bases, 10 bases remained unmatched. The CDR3 spells CASSEFAGQGAFEQYF. The CDR3 DNA is TGTGCCAGCAGTGAATTTGCAGGACAGGGGGCTTTTGAGCAGTACTTC.

The V and J genes are TRBV28 and TRBJ1-5, with 10 bases fitting TRBD1. The length of the CDR3 is 17 residues. Germline V gene data show CDR1 as MDHEN and CDR2 as SYDVKM. V shed 7 bases and J 0 bases; nucleotides not matched to a gene: 9. The CDR3 coding sequence is TGTGCCAGCAACAATAGGGACAGGGGAAGTAGCAATCAGCCCCAGCATTTT. Protein sequence: CASNNRDRGSSNQPQHF.

This clone showed up just once. The rearrangement uses TRBV4-1 and TRBJ2-3; D is unresolved. V was shortened by 6 bases and J by 6 bases, with 7 bases between the two germline ends. CDR1 MGHRA and CDR2 YSYEKL come from the germline V gene. The length of the CDR3 is 11 residues. The CDR3 coding sequence is TGCGCCAGCAGAAAGGAGGATACGCAGTATTTT. It is translated as CASRKEDTQYF.

The chain employs TRBV29-1 and TRBJ2-7; a possible D gene is TRBD2 (6 bases). Trimming pared 4 bases from V and 5 bases from J, leaving 18 bases between. Germline V gene sequence: CDR1 SQVTM, CDR2 ANQGSEA. The CDR3 runs 14 residues. CDR3 protein: CSVARPSGVHEQYF. The CDR3 DNA follows: TGCAGCGTTGCCCGCCCCTCGGGGGTCCACGAGCAGTACTTC.

The rearrangement uses TRBV2 and TRBJ1-1; weak D call: TRBD1 (5 bases). The V end lost 6 bases, the J end lost 7 bases, and 18 bases lay between the germline ends. The CDR3 spans 14 residues. CDR1 SNHLY and CDR2 FYNNEI come from the germline V gene. The CDR3 region is CASSRAGLPYEAFF. Written as DNA, the CDR3 is TGTGCCAGCAGCCGCGCAGGGCTACCATATGAAGCTTTCTTT.

This chain joins TRBV19 and TRBJ1-3; 7 bases fit TRBD1. This CDR3 is built from 14 residues. V shed 10 bases and J 0 bases; nucleotides not matched to a gene: 6. CDR1 and CDR2 (germline): LNHDA, SQIVND (reference sequence). The CDR3: CATMTGSSGNTIYF. For the CDR3, the DNA is TGTGCCACTATGACAGGGTCCTCTGGAAACACCATATATTTT.

The V gene is TRBV12-5, the J gene TRBJ1-5; D is unresolved. V was cut by 0 bases and J by 3 bases, with 12 bases left in between. The germline V gene encodes CDR1 LGHNT and CDR2 FRNRAP. CDR3 size: 16 residues. The CDR3: CASGLVLNSYNQPQHF. The CDR3, as DNA: TGTGCTAGTGGTTTGGTACTTAACAGCTACAATCAGCCCCAGCATTTT.

Concerning this clone itself: Mismatch with germline at one junction end may stem from a read error. This rearrangement joins TRBV7-7 to TRBJ2-3; TRBD1 aligns across 9 bases. CDR1 and CDR2 (germline): SSHAT, FNYEAQ (reference sequence). This CDR3 region has 16 residues. CDR3 loop: CASSPTGQGPSDPQYF. For the CDR3, the DNA is TGTGCTAGCAGCCCCACGGGACAGGGTCCCTCGGATCCGCAGTATTTT.

The gene calls are TRBV9 and TRBJ2-5, with 8 bases lining up with TRBD2. This CDR3 spans 14 amino acids. CDR1 is SGDLS, CDR2 YYNGEE, per germline. V trimming: 4 bases; J trimming: 4 bases; junction bases outside the gene matches: 6. In nucleotides, the CDR3 is TGTGCCAGCAGCTCAGCCCTAGCGGGAGAGACCCAGTACTTC. Translating gives CASSSALAGETQYF. The whole variable domain, filled in from reference TRBV9 and TRBJ2-5, reads DSGVTQTPKHLITATGQRVTLRCSPRSGDLSVYWYQQSLDQGLQFLIQYYNGEERAKGNILERFSAQQFPDLHSELNLSSLELGDSALYFCASSSALAGETQYFGPGTRLLVL.

This clone was observed once. This sequence joins TRBV5-1 and TRBJ2-2; unclear D gene. The V end was cut by 5 bases, the J end by 5 bases, with 13 bases between. The CDR3 consists of 14 residues. The germline CDR1 and CDR2 sequences are SGHRS and YFSETQ. CDR3 in DNA: TGCGCCAGCAGACTCACGACCGGGACCGGGGAGCTGTTTTTT. This encodes CASRLTTGTGELFF.

The chain uses TRBV5-1 and TRBJ2-3; no clear D. V was shortened by 0 bases and J by 1 base, with 6 bases between the two germline ends. The germline V gene encodes CDR1 SGHRS and CDR2 YFSETQ. This CDR3 has 14 amino acids. The CDR3 loop is CASSLAQGTDTQYF. For the CDR3, the DNA is TGCGCCAGCAGCTTGGCGCAGGGCACAGATACGCAGTATTTT.

The chain couples TRBV5-1 to TRBJ2-1, with D possibly TRBD2 on 5 matching bases. Deletions cut 6 bases from V and 5 bases from J, with 9 bases between. The germline V gene encodes CDR1 SGHRS and CDR2 YFSETQ. CDR3 length equals 12 residues. The CDR3 spells CASIGDNNEQFF. As DNA, the CDR3 is TGCGCCAGCATCGGGGATAACAATGAGCAGTTCTTC.

CDR3 nucleotides: TGCGCCAGCCAGGACCCGGGATTTAATGAAAAACTGTTTTTT. This sequence encodes CASQDPGFNEKLFF. This chain connects TRBV10-1 to TRBJ1-4; D ambiguous. CDR1 is WNHNN, CDR2 SYGVQD, per germline (reference sequence). This CDR3 comprises 14 residues. The germline V and J ends were trimmed by 8 bases and 4 bases, with 14 bases remaining between them.